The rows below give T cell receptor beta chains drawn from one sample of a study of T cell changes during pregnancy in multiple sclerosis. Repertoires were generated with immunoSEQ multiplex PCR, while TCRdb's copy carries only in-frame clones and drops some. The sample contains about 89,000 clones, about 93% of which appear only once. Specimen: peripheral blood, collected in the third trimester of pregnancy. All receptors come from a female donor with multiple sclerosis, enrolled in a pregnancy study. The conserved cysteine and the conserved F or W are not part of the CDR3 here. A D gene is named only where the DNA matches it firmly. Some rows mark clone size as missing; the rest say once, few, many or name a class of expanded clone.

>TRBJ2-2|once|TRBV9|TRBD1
ASSGQGRNTGELF
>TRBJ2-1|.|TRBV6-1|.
ASSEMAGEQF
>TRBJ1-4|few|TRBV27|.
ASSPLGDSNEKLF
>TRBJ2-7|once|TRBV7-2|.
ASSLAGGSYEQY
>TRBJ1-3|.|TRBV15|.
ATSGIPQGLSGNTIY
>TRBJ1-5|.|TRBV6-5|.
ATSGSGDNQPQH
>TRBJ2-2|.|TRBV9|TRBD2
ASSVRTSGRNGELF
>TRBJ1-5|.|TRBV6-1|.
ASRRSGDNQPQH
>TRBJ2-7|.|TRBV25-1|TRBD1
ASSIRDRTGSTYEQY
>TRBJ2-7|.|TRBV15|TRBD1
ATSTGQEPSYEQY
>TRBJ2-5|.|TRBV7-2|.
ASSLGVKETQY
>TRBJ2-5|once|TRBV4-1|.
ASSQSNYQETQY
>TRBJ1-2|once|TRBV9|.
ASSPRVDYGYT
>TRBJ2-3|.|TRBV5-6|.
ASSPGLDTQY
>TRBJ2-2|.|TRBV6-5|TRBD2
ASTGQREGSGELF
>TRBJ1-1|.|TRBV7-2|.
ASSFQGNTEAF
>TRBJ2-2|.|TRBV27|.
ASSLPDTTGELF
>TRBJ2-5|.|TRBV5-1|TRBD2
ASSPVAGQETQY
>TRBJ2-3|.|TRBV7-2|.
ASSSYLDTQY
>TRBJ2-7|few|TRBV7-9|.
ASSLTGSSYEQY
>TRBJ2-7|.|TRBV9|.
ASSVGRGAYEQY
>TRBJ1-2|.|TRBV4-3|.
ASLSPRGFYT
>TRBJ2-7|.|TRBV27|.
ASSPRTGSHEQY
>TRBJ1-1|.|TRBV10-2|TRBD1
ASSEGRGHTEAF
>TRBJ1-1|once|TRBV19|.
ASRDTLNTEAF
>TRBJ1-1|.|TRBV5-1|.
ASSLNTLGQMGEWGTEAF
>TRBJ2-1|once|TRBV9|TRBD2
ASRLGLADYNEQF
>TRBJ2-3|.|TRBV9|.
ASSVGDSSTDTQY
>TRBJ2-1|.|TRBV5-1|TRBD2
ASSLRGGPHEQF
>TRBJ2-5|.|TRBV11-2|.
ASSLANRVQETQY
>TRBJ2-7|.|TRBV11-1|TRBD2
ASSARTSGFYEQY
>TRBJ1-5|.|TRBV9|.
ASTPGGGENQPQH
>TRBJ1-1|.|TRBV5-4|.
ASSLWGGSGTEAF
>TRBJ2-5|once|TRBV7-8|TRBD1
ASSSLQGVGTQY
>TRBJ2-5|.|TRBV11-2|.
ASSLDRVMNQETQY
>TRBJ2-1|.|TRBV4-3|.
ASSQDDGALNEQF
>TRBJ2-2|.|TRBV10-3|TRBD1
AIRDRGRDTGELF
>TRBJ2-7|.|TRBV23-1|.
ASSQSAGREQY
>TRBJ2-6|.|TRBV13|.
ASSTRTAGVRGGANVLT
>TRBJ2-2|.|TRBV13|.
ASSDHPGGRELF
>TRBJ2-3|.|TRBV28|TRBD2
ASSLLAGDADTQY
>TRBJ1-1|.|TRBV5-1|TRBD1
ASSRRQGSTEAF
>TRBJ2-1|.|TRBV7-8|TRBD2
ASSSAGTSGRNEQF
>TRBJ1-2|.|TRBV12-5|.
ASGLPPGTTGYT
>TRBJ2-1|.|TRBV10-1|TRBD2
ASSDAGLAGGKYNEQF